This T cell receptor beta chain was sequenced during a study of blood T cell repertoires in COVID-19. As for the study in general: Sites in the United States, Italy and Spain provided acute and convalescent COVID-19 samples. From T cells, B-cell-depleted T cells, or PBMCs came the material, which was cDNA or gDNA.

The CDR3 extends over 15 amino acids. Germline V gene sequence: CDR1 SGHVS, CDR2 FNYEAQ. Between the trimmed V and J ends, which lost 2 bases and 1 base, there was a span of 11 bases. Per the authors' pipeline: Estimates of nucleated cell counts were drawn from the amplification of reference gene primers. TCRdb's table, derived via immunoSEQ multiplex PCR, lists solely in-frame clones and lacks some. That table furnishes V, J and clone size, whereas the DNA furnished D and trimming. The sample has about 71,000 clones; 82% are singletons. The TCR was taken from an elderly woman with acute or convalescent COVID-19. This sequence joins TRBV7-6 and TRBJ1-1, with D uncertain. The sample consisted of peripheral blood. The CDR3 DNA sequence: TGTGCCAGCAGCTTATTCGGGGTCCCGAACACTGAAGCTTTCTTT. This encodes CASSLFGVPNTEAFF.